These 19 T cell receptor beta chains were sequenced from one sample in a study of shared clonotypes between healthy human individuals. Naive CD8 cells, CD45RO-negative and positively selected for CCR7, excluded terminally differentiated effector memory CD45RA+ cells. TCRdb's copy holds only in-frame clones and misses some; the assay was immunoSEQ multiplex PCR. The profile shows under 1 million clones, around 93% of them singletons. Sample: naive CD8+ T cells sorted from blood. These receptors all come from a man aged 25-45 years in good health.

CDR3 DNA sequence: TGTGCCAGCAGCCCCGGCAGGGGGACTAATGAAAAACTGTTTTTT. It specifies CASSPGRGTNEKLFF. The chain couples TRBV11-1 to TRBJ1-4; 7 bases are a match to TRBD1. CDR3 length equals 15 residues. The V gene's germline CDR1 is SGHAT and CDR2 FQDESV (reference sequence). Trimming removed 5 bases from V and 2 bases from J; junction bases left unmatched: 5. Based on the CDR3 plus reference TRBV11-1 and TRBJ1-4, the full variable domain is EAEVAQSPRYKITEKSQAVAFWCDPISGHATLYWYRQILGQGPELLVQFQDESVVDDSQLPKDRFSAERLKGVDSTLKIQPAELGDSAMYLCASSPGRGTNEKLFFGSGTQLSVL.

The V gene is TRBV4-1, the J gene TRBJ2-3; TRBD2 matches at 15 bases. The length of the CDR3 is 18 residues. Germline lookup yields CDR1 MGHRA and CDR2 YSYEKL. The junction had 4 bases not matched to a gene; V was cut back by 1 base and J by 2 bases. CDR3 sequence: CASSQVGLAGGNTDTQYF. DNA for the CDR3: TGCGCCAGCAGCCAAGTAGGACTAGCGGGAGGGAACACAGATACGCAGTATTTT.

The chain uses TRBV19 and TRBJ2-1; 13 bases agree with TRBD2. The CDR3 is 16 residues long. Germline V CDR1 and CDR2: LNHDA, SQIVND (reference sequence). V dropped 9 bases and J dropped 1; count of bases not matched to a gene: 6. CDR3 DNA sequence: TGTGCCAGCGGACTAGCGGGAGTTCTGTCCTACAATGAGCAGTTCTTC. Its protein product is CASGLAGVLSYNEQFF.

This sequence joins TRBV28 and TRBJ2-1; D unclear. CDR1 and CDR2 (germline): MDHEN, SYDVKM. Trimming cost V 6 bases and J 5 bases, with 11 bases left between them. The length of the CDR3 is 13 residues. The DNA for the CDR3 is TGTGCCAGCAGCCCCCTGGACGACAATGAGCAGTTCTTC. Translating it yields CASSPLDDNEQFF.

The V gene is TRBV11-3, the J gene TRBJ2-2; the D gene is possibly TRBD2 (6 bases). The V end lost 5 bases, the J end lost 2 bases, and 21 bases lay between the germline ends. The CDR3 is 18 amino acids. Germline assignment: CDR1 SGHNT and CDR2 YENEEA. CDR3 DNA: TGTGCCAGCAGCCTGAAGGACTGGGGGGACCAAAACACCGGGGAGCTGTTTTTT. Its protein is CASSLKDWGDQNTGELFF.

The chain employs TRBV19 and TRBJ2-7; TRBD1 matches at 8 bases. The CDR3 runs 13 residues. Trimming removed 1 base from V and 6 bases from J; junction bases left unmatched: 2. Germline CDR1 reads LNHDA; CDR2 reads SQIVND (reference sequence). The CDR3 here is CASSIGTGSEQYF. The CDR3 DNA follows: TGTGCCAGTAGTATAGGGACAGGGTCCGAGCAGTACTTC.

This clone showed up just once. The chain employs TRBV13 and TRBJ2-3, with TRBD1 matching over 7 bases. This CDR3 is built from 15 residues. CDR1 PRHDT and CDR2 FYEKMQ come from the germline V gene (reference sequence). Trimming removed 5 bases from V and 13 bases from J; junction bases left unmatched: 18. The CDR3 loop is CASSDGFGHTQGEYF. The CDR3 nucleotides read TGTGCCAGCAGCGACGGCTTCGGGCATACGCAGGGGGAGTATTTT.

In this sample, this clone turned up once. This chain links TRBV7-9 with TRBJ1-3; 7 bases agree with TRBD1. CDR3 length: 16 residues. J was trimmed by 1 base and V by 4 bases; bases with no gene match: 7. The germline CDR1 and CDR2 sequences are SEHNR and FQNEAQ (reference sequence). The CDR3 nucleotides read TGTGCCAGCAGCTCAAATGGGGACAGTTCTGGAAACACCATATATTTT. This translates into CASSSNGDSSGNTIYF.

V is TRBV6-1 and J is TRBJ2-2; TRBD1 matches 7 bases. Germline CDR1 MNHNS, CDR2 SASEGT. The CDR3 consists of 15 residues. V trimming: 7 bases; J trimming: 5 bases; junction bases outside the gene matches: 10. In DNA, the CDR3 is TGTGCCAGCAACAGGGACAGAAGTAAAACCGGGGAGCTGTTTTTT. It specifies CASNRDRSKTGELFF.

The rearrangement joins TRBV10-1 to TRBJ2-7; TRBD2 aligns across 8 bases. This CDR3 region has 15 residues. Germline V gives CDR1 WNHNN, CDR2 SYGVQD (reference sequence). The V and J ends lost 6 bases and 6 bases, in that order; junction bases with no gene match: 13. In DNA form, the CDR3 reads TGCGCCAGCAGCTCCTCCCGGGAGGGCGCAGGCGAGCAGTACTTC. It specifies CASSSSREGAGEQYF.

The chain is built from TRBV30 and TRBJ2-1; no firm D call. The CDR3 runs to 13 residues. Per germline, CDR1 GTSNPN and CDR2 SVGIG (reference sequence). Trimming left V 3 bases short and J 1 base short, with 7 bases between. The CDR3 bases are TGTGCCTGGAGGAGTAGGTCCTACAATGAGCAGTTCTTC. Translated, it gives CAWRSRSYNEQFF.

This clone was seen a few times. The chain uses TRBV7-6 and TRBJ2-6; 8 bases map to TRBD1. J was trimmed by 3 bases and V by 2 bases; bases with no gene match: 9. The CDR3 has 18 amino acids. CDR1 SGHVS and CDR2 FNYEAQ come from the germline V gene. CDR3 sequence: CASSLPHGQGGGANVLTF. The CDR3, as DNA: TGTGCCAGCAGCTTACCCCATGGACAGGGTGGTGGGGCCAACGTCCTGACTTTC. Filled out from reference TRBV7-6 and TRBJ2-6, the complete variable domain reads GAGVSQSPRYKVTKRGQDVALRCDPISGHVSLYWYRQALGQGPEFLTYFNYEAQQDKSGLPNDRFSAERPEGSISTLTIQRTEQRDSAMYRCASSLPHGQGGGANVLTFGAGSRLTVL.

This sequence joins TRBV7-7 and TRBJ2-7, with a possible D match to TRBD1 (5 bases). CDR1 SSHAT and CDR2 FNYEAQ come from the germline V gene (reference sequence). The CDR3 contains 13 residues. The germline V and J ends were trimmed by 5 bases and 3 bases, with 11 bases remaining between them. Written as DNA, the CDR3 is TGTGCCAGCAGCCCAGGGTTGAGCTACGAGCAGTACTTC. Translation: CASSPGLSYEQYF.

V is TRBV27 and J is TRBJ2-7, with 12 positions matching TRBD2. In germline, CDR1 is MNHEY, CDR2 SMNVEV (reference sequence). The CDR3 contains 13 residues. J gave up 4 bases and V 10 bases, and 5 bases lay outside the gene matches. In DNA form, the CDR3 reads TGTGCCACCTCGACTAGCGGGAGTTACGAGCAGTACTTC. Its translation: CATSTSGSYEQYF.

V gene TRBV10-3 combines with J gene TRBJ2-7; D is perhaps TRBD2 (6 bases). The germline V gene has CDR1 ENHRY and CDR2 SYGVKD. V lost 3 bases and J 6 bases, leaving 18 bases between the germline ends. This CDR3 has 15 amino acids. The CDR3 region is CAISETGGSGLEQYF. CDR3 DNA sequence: TGTGCCATCAGTGAAACTGGGGGGTCTGGGCTCGAGCAGTACTTC.

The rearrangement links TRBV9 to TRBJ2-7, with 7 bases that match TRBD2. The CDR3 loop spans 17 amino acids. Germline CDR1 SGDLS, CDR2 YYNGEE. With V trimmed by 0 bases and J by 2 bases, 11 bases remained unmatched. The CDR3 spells CASSVGSAGDRPYEQYF. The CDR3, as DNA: TGTGCCAGCAGCGTAGGATCGGCGGGAGATCGGCCCTACGAGCAGTACTTC.

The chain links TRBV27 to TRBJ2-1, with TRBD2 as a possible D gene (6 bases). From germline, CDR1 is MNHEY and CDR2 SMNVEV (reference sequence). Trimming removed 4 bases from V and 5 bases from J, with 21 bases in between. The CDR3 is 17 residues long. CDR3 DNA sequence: TGTGCCAGCAGTTCGATAGGGACTTCCGAAATGGACAATGAGCAGTTCTTC. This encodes CASSSIGTSEMDNEQFF.

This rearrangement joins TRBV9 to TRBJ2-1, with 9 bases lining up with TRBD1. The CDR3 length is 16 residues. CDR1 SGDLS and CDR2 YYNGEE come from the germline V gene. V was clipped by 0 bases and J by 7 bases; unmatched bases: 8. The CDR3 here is CASSVEPRQGVNEQFF. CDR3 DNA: TGTGCCAGCAGCGTAGAGCCCCGACAGGGGGTAAATGAGCAGTTCTTC.

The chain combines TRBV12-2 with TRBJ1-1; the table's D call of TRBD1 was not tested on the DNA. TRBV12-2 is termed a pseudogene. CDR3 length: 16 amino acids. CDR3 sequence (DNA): TGTGCAAGTCGCCTACCCCTGGGCAGGGGTGACACTGAAGCTTTCTTT. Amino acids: CASRLPLGRGDTEAFF.